This TCR beta chain was recorded in a study of T cells in Graves' hyperthyroidism and ophthalmopathy. From RNA transcripts, TCR beta CDR3 regions were amplified. Primed by the HTBI set, a first-round RT-PCR was run on the TCR CDR3. MiXCR, applied by TCRdb to the multiplex PCR reads, yields one record per CDR3 protein. Counted here are fewer than 700,000 distinct CDR3 sequences, around 15% occurring once; the ten biggest clones make up 3.5% to 4%. The CDR3 is made up of 20 amino acids. The V and J ends lost 2 bases and 5 bases, in that order; junction bases with no gene match: 20. The germline CDR1 and CDR2 sequences are MDHEN and SYDVKM. Ten or more counts support this clonotype.

Sequenced: blood. The TCR was taken from a woman between 25 and 40 years old with Graves' hyperthyroidism. This chain connects TRBV28 to TRBJ2-7; 11 positions match TRBD2. DNA for the CDR3: TGTGCCAGCAGTTTAGGAGTCCCGGGACTAGCGGATGTGACATTGGACGAGCAGTACTTC. Translating it yields CASSLGVPGLADVTLDEQYF.